The T cell receptor (beta chain) described here comes from a study of CD8+ T cells in alopecia areata. Overall study findings and caveats: For lesional scalp, especially alopecia totalis/universalis, clonality was higher than in normal scalp.

As the sequencing template, cDNA was produced by extracting RNA and reverse transcribing it. Clones were read by immunoSEQ multiplex PCR, and TCRdb kept only the in-frame ones, dropping some. In the table there are 90,000 to 100,000 clones, more than 35% of which are singletons. The sorting of PBMCs gave CD4+ and CD8+ T cells. Concerning this clone itself: The antigen is not known.

Material: CD4+ T cells sorted from blood. The receptor was isolated from a human donor with alopecia areata.

The CDR3 reads CASSLIGGAPVDTQYF. The DNA for the CDR3 is TGTGCCAGCAGCTTAATAGGGGGCGCCCCGGTAGATACGCAGTATTTT. The chain is built from TRBV7-2 and TRBJ2-3; the match to TRBD1 covers 7 bases. The CDR3 extends over 16 amino acids. The V gene end was trimmed by 2 bases and the J gene end by 5 bases; junction bases not matched to a gene: 10. Germline V gene data show CDR1 as SGHTA and CDR2 as FQGNSA.